This T cell receptor beta chain was sequenced in a study of a mutant IDH1 vaccine in newly diagnosed glioma. Remarks on this clone: Its antigen is not identified.

Time point noted: week 35, safety follow-up. It was 300 ug of mutant IDH1 20-mer peptide that made up each vaccine dose, given with topical imiquimod. Sequencing was performed with immunoSEQ multiplex PCR; in TCRdb, only in-frame clones are kept and a portion is missing. The sample contains 30,000 or so clones, around 80% of which appear only once. CDR1 and CDR2 (germline): SGHAT, FQNNGV. The CDR3 extends over 13 amino acids. V shed 5 bases and J shed 3 bases, with 10 bases lying between them. Sample: PBMCs, taken from a glioma patient whose treatment included an IDH1 peptide vaccine. The source is a man aged 35-49 years with glioma. Some clones in this sample may be carry-over from other donors' samples. The J gene is TRBJ1-1, the V gene TRBV11-2, with D tentatively TRBD1 (5 bases). This CDR3 is CASSLGLDTEAFF. The CDR3 DNA follows: TGTGCCAGCAGCCTGGGACTGGACACTGAAGCTTTCTTT.